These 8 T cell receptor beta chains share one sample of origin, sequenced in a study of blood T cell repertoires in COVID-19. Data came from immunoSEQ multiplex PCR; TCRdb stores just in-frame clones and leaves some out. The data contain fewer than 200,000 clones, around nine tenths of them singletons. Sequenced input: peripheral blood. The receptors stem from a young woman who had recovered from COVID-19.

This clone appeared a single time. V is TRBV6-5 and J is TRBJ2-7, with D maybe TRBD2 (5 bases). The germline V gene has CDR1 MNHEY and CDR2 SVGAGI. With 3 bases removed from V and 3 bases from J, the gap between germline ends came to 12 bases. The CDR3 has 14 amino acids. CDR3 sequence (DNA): TGTGCCAGCAGTTATCAGCTAGCTAGCTACGAGCAGTACTTC. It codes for CASSYQLASYEQYF.

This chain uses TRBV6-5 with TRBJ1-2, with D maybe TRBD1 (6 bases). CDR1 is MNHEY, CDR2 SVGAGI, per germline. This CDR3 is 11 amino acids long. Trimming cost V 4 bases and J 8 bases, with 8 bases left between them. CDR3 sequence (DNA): TGTGCCAGCAGTTCCAGGGGCGGCTACACCTTC. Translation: CASSSRGGYTF.

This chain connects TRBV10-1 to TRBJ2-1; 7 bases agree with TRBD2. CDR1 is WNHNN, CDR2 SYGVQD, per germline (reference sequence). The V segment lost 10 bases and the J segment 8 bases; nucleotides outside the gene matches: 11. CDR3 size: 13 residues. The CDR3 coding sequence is TGCGCCACCGGGAGACTAGCCGGCTATGAGCAGTTCTTC. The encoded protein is CATGRLAGYEQFF.

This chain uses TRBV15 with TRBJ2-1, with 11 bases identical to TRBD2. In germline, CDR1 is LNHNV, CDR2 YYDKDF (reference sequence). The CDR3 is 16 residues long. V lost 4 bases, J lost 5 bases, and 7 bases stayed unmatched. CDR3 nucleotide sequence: TGTGCCACCAGCATTCCCGGGACTAGCGGTCACAATGAGCAGTTCTTC. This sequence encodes CATSIPGTSGHNEQFF.

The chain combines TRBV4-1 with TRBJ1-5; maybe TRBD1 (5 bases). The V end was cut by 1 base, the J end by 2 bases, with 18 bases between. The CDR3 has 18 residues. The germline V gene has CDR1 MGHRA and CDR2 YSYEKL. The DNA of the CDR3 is TGCGCCAGCAGCCAAGTCGGGGGAGGGCTCGGGGGCAATCAGCCCCAGCATTTT. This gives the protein CASSQVGGGLGGNQPQHF.

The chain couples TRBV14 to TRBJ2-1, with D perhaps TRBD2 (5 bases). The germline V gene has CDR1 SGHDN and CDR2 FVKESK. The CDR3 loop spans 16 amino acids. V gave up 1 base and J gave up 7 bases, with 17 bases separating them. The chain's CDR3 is CASSQGVTWTENEQFF. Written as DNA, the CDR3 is TGTGCCAGCAGCCAAGGAGTCACCTGGACTGAAAATGAGCAGTTCTTC.

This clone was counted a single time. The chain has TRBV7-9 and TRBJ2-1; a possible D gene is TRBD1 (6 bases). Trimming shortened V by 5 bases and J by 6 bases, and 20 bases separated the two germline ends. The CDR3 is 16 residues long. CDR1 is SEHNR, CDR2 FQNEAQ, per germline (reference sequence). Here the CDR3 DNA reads TGTGCCAGCAGCACGCCCGGGACATACGGGGTCAATGAGCAGTTCTTC. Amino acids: CASSTPGTYGVNEQFF.

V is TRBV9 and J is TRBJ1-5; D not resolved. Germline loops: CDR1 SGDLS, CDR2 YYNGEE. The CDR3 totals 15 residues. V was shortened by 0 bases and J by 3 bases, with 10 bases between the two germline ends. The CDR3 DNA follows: TGTGCCAGCAGCGTAGGTGGCAGGATCAATCAGCCCCAGCATTTT. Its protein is CASSVGGRINQPQHF.